The source of this T cell receptor beta chain is a study of technical replicates of blood from several donors. The assay was immunoSEQ multiplex PCR, and TCRdb's table has in-frame clones only and misses some. The sample contains some 77,000 clones, about nine tenths of which appear only once. In its sample, this clone was seen once. The V end was cut by 6 bases, the J end by 7 bases, with 16 bases between. CDR1 and CDR2 (germline): WSHSY, SAAADI. CDR3 size: 14 residues. The clonotype originates from a human donor in good health. This rearrangement joins TRBV10-2 to TRBJ2-1; tentative D call: TRBD2 (5 bases). The sample comprised T cells isolated from PBMCs. CDR3 bases: TGCGCCAGCAGCCAGGAACTAGGGTTAAATGAGCAGTTCTTC. Protein sequence: CASSQELGLNEQFF.